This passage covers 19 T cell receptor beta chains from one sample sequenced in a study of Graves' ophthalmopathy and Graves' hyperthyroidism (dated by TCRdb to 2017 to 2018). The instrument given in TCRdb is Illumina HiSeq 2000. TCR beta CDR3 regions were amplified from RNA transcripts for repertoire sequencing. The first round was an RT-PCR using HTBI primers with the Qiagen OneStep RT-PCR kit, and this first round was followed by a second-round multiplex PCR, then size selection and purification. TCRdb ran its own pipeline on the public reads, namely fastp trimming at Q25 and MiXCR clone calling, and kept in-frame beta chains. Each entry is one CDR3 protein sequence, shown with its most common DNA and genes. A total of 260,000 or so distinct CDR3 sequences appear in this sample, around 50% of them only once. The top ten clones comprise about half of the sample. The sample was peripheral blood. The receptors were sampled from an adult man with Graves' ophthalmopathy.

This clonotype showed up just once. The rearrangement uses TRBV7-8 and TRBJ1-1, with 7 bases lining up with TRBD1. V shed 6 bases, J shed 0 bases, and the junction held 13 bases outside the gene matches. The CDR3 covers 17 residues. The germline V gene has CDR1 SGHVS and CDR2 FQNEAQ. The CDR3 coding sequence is TGTGCCAGCAGTCCGGCCCCGGACAGGCCTATGAACACTGAAGCTTTCTTT. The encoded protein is CASSPAPDRPMNTEAFF.

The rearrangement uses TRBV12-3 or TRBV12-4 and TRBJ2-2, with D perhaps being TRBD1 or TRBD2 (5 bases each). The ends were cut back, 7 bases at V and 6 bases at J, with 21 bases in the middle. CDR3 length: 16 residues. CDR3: CASNDGRGTLPGELFF. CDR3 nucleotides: TGTGCCAGCAACGACGGTAGAGGGACCCTTCCCGGGGAGCTGTTTTTT.

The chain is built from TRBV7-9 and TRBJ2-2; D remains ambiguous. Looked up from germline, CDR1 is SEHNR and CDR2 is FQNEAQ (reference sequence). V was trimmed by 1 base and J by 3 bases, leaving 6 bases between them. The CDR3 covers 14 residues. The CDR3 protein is CASSLVIYTGELFF. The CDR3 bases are TGTGCCAGCAGCTTAGTCATTTACACCGGGGAGCTGTTTTTT.

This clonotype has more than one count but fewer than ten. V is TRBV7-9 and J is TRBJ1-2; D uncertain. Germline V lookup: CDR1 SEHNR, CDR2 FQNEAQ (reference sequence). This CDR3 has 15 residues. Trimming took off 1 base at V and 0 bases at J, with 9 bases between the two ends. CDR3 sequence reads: CASSLGRRSNYGYTF. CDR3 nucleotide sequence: TGTGCCAGCAGCTTAGGACGGCGCTCTAACTATGGCTACACCTTC.

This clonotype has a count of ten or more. The CDR3: CASSGTTAEANTEAFF. For the CDR3, the DNA is TGTGCCAGCAGTGGTACGACAGCCGAGGCGAACACTGAAGCTTTCTTT. This sequence joins TRBV25-1 and TRBJ1-1, with D tentatively TRBD1 (5 bases). V lost 4 bases and J lost 1, with 16 bases in between. From germline, CDR1 is MGHDK and CDR2 SYGVNS. This CDR3 is 16 amino acids long.

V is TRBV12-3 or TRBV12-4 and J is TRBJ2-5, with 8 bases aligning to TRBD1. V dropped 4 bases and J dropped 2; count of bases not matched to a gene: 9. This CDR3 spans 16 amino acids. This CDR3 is CASSSPQGASQETQYF. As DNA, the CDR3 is TGTGCCAGCAGTTCACCCCAGGGGGCCTCACAAGAGACCCAGTACTTC.

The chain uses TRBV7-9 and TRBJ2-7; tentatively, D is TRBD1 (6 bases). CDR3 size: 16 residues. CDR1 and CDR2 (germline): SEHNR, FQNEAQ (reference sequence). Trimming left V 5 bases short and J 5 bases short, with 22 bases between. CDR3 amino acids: CASSQDWTEVGNEQYF. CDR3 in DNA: TGTGCCAGCAGCCAAGATTGGACAGAGGTTGGGAACGAGCAGTACTTC.

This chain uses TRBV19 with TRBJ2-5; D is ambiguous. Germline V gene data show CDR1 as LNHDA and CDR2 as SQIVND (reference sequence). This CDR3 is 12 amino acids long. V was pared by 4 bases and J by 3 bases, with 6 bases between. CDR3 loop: CASSKSKETQYF. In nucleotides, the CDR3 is TGTGCCAGTAGTAAGTCGAAAGAGACCCAGTACTTC.

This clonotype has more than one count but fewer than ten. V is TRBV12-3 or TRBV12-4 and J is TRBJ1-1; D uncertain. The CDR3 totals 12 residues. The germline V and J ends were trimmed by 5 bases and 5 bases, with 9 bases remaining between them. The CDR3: CASSERETEAFF. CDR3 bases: TGTGCCAGCAGTGAAAGGGAAACTGAAGCTTTCTTT.

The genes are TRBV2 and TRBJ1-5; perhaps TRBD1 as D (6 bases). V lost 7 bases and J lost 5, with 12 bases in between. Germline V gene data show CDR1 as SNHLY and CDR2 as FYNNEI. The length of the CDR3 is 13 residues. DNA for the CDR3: TGTGCCAGCAAACAGGGCTATGATCAGCCCCAGCATTTT. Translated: CASKQGYDQPQHF.

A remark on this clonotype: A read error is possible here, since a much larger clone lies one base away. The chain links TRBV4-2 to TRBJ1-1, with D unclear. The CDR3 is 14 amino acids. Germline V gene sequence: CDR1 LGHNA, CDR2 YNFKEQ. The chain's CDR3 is CASGQEWGSTEAFF. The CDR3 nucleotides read TGTGCCAGCGGCCAAGAGTGGGGATCCACTGAAGCTTTCTTT.

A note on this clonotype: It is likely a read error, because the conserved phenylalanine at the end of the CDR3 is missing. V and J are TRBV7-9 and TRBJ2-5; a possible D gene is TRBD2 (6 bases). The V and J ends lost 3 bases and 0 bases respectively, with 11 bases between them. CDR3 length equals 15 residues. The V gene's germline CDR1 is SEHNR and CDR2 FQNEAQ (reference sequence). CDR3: CASSFFGGYQETQYL. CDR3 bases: TGTGCCAGCAGCTTCTTCGGGGGATACCAAGAGACCCAGTACCTC.

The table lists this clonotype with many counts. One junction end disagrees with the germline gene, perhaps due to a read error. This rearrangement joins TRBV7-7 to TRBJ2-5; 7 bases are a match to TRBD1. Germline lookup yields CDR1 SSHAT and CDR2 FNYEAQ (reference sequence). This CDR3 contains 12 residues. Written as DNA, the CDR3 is TGTGCTAGCAGCTTGGGCCAGGGGGCCCAGTACTTC. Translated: CASSLGQGAQYF.

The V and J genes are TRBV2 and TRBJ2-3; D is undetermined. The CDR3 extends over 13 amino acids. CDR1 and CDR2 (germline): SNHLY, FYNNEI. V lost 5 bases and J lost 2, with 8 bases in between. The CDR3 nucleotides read TGTGCCAGCAGTTCCCTTTACACAGATACGCAGTATTTT. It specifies CASSSLYTDTQYF.

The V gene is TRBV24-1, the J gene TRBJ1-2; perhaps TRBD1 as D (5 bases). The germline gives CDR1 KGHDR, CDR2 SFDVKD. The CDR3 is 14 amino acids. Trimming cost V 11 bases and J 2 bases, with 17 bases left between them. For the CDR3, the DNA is TGTGCCAGCTCCCACCCGGGGCAGAACTATGGCTACACCTTC. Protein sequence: CASSHPGQNYGYTF.

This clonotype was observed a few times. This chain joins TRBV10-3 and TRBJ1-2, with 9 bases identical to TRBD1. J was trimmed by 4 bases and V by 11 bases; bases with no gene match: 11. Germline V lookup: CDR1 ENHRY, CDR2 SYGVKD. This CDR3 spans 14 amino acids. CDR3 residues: CAPLRDRASYGYTF. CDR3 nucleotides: TGTGCCCCACTCCGGGACAGGGCCTCCTATGGCTACACCTTC.

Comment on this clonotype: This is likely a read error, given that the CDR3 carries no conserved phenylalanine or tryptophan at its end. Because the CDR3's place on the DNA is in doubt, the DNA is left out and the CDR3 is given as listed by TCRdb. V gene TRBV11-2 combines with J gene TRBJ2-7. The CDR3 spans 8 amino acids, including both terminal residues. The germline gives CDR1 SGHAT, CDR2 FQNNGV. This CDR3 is CASSLARS.

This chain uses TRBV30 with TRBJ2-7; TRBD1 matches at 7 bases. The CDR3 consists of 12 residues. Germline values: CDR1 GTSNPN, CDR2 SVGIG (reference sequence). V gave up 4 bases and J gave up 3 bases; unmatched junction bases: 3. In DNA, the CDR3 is TGTGCCTGGATGACAGGGATCTACGAGCAGTACTTC. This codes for CAWMTGIYEQYF.

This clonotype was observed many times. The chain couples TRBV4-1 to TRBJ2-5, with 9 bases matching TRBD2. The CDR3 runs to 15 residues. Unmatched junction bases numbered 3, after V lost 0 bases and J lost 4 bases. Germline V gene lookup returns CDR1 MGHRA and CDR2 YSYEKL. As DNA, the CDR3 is TGCGCCAGCAGCCAAGAAGGAGCGGGGGGAGAGACCCAGTACTTC. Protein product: CASSQEGAGGETQYF.